Below, 7 T cell receptor beta chains from the same sample are listed, as sequenced in a study of Ad26.COV2.S vaccination and SARS-CoV-2 variants. Assay used: immunoSEQ multiplex PCR; TCRdb lists only in-frame clones, some missing. Of 300,000 to 450,000 clones in the sample, 92% were seen once. The starting material was peripheral blood, obtained after recovery from COVID-19. The receptors stem from a human donor who had recovered from COVID-19.

The genes are TRBV10-3 and TRBJ2-2; D gene uncertain. This CDR3 has 13 residues. V was cut by 3 bases and J by 0 bases, with 2 bases left in between. From germline, CDR1 is ENHRY and CDR2 SYGVKD. The CDR3 DNA follows: TGTGCCATCAGTGATTCGAACACCGGGGAGCTGTTTTTT. Protein: CAISDSNTGELFF.

The gene calls are TRBV5-4 and TRBJ1-4, with a weak D call TRBD1 (6 bases). CDR3 size: 14 residues. The germline V gene has CDR1 SGHNT and CDR2 YYREEE (reference sequence). V lost 3 bases and J lost 4, with 10 bases in between. The CDR3 sequence is CASSSGQLNEKLFF. The CDR3 DNA reads TGTGCCAGCAGCTCCGGACAGCTTAATGAAAAACTGTTTTTT.

The chain joins TRBV4-1 to TRBJ1-3; the D gene is possibly TRBD1 (5 bases). This CDR3 is 12 amino acids long. V gave up 4 bases and J gave up 8 bases, with 9 bases separating them. The germline V gene encodes CDR1 MGHRA and CDR2 YSYEKL. The CDR3 DNA follows: TGCGCCAGCAGCCCCGGAGGGGACACCATATATTTT. Protein sequence: CASSPGGDTIYF.

This sequence joins TRBV6-5 and TRBJ1-3, with D maybe TRBD1 (5 bases). Trimming took 2 bases from V and 1 from J, leaving 12 bases between them. The CDR3 consists of 16 residues. Germline V gives CDR1 MNHEY, CDR2 SVGAGI. As DNA, the CDR3 is TGTGCCAGCAGTTACGCCCGACAGTTTTCTGGAAACACCATATATTTT. Its protein is CASSYARQFSGNTIYF.

V usage is TRBV2 and J usage is TRBJ1-5; D remains unclear. The CDR3 length is 16 residues. Per germline, CDR1 SNHLY and CDR2 FYNNEI. The V gene lost 2 bases and the J gene lost 0 bases, with 11 bases spanning the gap. CDR3 nucleotides: TGTGCCAGCAGTGAATCGTGGGTCAATAGCAATCAGCCCCAGCATTTT. Its translation: CASSESWVNSNQPQHF.

The J gene is TRBJ2-1, the V gene TRBV6-5; tentatively, D is TRBD2 (6 bases). Germline V gene sequence: CDR1 MNHEY, CDR2 SVGAGI. V was cut by 8 bases and J by 10 bases, with 15 bases left in between. This CDR3 has 12 amino acids. This CDR3 reads CASRDFPGEQFF. CDR3 sequence (DNA): TGTGCCAGCCGGGACTTCCCCGGGGAGCAGTTCTTC.

The J gene is TRBJ1-1, the V gene TRBV3-1 (or the pseudogene TRBV3-2); TRBD1 might be the D (6 bases). CDR1 and CDR2 from the germline V gene are LGHDT and YNNKEL (reference sequence). Trimming took 1 base from V and 0 from J, leaving 9 bases between them. This CDR3 spans 15 amino acids. CDR3 protein: CASSQVGQLNTEAFF. CDR3 DNA: TGTGCCAGCAGCCAAGTGGGACAATTGAACACTGAAGCTTTCTTT.